This TCR beta chain originates from a study of blood T cell repertoires in COVID-19. Study-wide background: Some COVID-19 samples were acute and others convalescent; all came from the United States, Italy and Spain. T cells, B-cell-depleted T cells, or PBMCs provided the cDNA or gDNA that served as material.

As originally analysed: Amplification with reference gene primers provided the estimates of nucleated cell counts. This table comes from immunoSEQ multiplex PCR, and its TCRdb copy is limited to in-frame clones, with some not included. The D gene and trimming were derived from the DNA, and the V and J assignments and clone size from that table. Seen here are around 170,000 clones, about 85% observed once, and the top ten hold under 30%. The germline V gene encodes CDR1 KGHSH and CDR2 LQKENI. The V end was cut by 3 bases, the J end by 0 bases, with 15 bases between. CDR3 length: 17 residues. This sequence joins TRBV18 and TRBJ1-5, with TRBD1 as a possible D gene (6 bases). The receptor's source is a man in his 60s with acute or convalescent COVID-19. Sequences were obtained from peripheral blood. This chain's CDR3 is CASSPTGLGDSNQPQHF. CDR3 nucleotides: TGTGCCAGCTCACCTACAGGGTTGGGGGATAGCAATCAGCCCCAGCATTTT.